Following are 9 T cell receptor beta chains from one sample sequenced in a study of shared clonotypes between healthy human individuals (TCRdb year 2020). The method was the immunoSEQ multiplex PCR assay. TCRdb's version of the immuneACCESS table is confined to in-frame rearrangements and falls short of the full clone set. An unresolved V gene accounts for under half of the shortfall where checked; the remainder is of unknown origin. Present in this sample are some 2,100,000 clones, 93% of which were seen just once. The ten largest clonotypes hold around 1.7% of the sample. For the CD8 naive samples, CD45RO-negative cells were positively selected for CCR7, yielding a CD45RA+CCR7+ population from which TemRA cells were excluded. Specimen: naive CD8+ T cells from PBMCs. The sample's cell subset or site label, decoded: CD45RA+CCR7+. The receptors were gathered from a man between 18 and 29 years old in good health. Some clones in this sample may be carry-over from other donors' samples.

The chain couples TRBV4-1 to TRBJ2-7; a weak D match, TRBD2 (5 bases). CDR3 length equals 13 residues. The germline V and J ends were trimmed by 0 bases and 6 bases, with 9 bases remaining between them. Germline CDR1 reads MGHRA; CDR2 reads YSYEKL. The CDR3 DNA follows: TGCGCCAGCAGCCAAGACCGGGAAGTCGAGCAGTACTTC. Translating it yields CASSQDREVEQYF.

The rearrangement uses TRBV10-1 and TRBJ1-1; TRBD1 agrees at 7 bases. The CDR3 has 14 amino acids. Germline V lookup: CDR1 WNHNN, CDR2 SYGVQD (reference sequence). Trimming took 1 base from V and 10 from J; bases not matched to a gene: 9. CDR3 bases: TGCGCCAGCAGTGAGTTGACAGGGTCCGGGGCAGCTTTCTTT. This codes for CASSELTGSGAAFF.

This chain links TRBV7-2 with TRBJ2-7, with D hard to call. With 5 bases removed from V and 4 bases from J, the gap between germline ends came to 15 bases. The CDR3 covers 14 residues. Looked up from germline, CDR1 is SGHTA and CDR2 is FQGNSA. The CDR3 sequence is CASSPRASGYEQYF. DNA for the CDR3: TGTGCCAGCAGCCCTCGGGCGTCTGGGTACGAGCAGTACTTC. The full variable domain, with the rest looked up from reference TRBV7-2 and TRBJ2-7, is GAGVSQSPSNKVTEKGKDVELRCDPISGHTALYWYRQSLGQGLEFLIYFQGNSAPDKSGLPSDRFSAERTGGSVSTLTIQRTQQEDSAVYLCASSPRASGYEQYFGPGTRLTVT.

This chain joins TRBV9 and TRBJ2-7, with TRBD1 matching over 10 bases. The ends lost 4 bases at V and 3 bases at J; junction bases unmatched: 10. This CDR3 has 16 residues. The germline gives CDR1 SGDLS, CDR2 YYNGEE. CDR3 amino acids: CASSKHSRDRGYEQYF. CDR3 bases: TGTGCCAGCAGCAAACATTCCCGGGACAGGGGCTACGAGCAGTACTTC.

This clone showed up just once. The chain links TRBV10-3 to TRBJ2-7; D is unresolved. The CDR3 loop spans 14 amino acids. With 3 bases removed from V and 2 bases from J, the gap between germline ends came to 11 bases. Germline CDR1 is ENHRY and CDR2 is SYGVKD. Written as DNA, the CDR3 is TGTGCCATCAGTGACAGTTACCATCCCTACGAGCAGTACTTC. Translating it yields CAISDSYHPYEQYF.

A word on this clone: The sample has other DNA sequences that encode this CDR3 too. The gene calls are TRBV5-6 and TRBJ2-7, with a weak D call TRBD2 (6 bases). CDR3 length: 13 amino acids. V shed 5 bases and J shed 0 bases, with 9 bases lying between them. Germline V gene sequence: CDR1 SGHDT, CDR2 YYEEEE. Written as DNA, the CDR3 is TGTGCCAGCAGTCCCGGGGGCTCCTACGAGCAGTACTTC. Translation: CASSPGGSYEQYF.

This sequence joins TRBV27 and TRBJ2-2; 14 bases align to TRBD2. Germline V gene data show CDR1 as MNHEY and CDR2 as SMNVEV (reference sequence). CDR3 length equals 18 residues. V trimming: 5 bases; J trimming: 3 bases; junction bases outside the gene matches: 8. This chain's CDR3 is CASSPGTSGSSYTGELFF. CDR3 DNA: TGTGCCAGCAGTCCCGGGACTAGCGGGAGCTCGTACACCGGGGAGCTGTTTTTT.

This clone is a singleton in its sample. The CDR3 region has the DNA TGTGCCAGTAGTCCGACAGGGCTCCCCACAGATACGCAGTATTTT. As protein: CASSPTGLPTDTQYF. The chain joins TRBV19 to TRBJ2-3; 7 nucleotides line up with TRBD1. The CDR3 is 15 residues long. Germline V CDR1 and CDR2: LNHDA, SQIVND (reference sequence). Unmatched junction bases numbered 7, after V lost 5 bases and J lost 2 bases.

The chain uses TRBV11-2 and TRBJ2-1, with D uncertain. The CDR3 length is 16 residues. The V gene lost 0 bases and the J gene lost 7 bases, with 16 bases spanning the gap. Germline V lookup: CDR1 SGHAT, CDR2 FQNNGV. The CDR3 spells CASSLEDSLLMNEQFF. The DNA of the CDR3 is TGTGCCAGCAGCTTAGAAGATAGCCTATTGATGAATGAGCAGTTCTTC.